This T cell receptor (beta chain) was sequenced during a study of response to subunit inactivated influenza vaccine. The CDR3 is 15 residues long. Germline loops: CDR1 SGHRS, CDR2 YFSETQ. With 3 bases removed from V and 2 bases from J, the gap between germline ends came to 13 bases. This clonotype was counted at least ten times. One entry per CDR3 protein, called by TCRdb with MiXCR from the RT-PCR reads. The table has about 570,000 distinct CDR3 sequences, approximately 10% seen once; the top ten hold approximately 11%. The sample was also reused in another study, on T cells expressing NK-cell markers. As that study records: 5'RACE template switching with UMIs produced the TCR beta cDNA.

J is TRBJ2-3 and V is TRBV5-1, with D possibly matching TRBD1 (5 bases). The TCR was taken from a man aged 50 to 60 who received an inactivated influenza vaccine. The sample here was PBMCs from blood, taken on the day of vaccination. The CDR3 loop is CASSSGHRDTDTQYF. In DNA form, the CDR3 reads TGCGCCAGCAGCTCCGGACACCGTGACACAGATACGCAGTATTTT. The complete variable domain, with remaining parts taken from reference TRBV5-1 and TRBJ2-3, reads KAGVTQTPRYLIKTRGQQVTLSCSPISGHRSVSWYQQTPGQGLQFLFEYFSETQRNKGNFPGRFSGRQFSNSRSEMNVSTLELGDSALYLCASSSGHRDTDTQYFGPGTRLTVL.